The text below deals with one T cell receptor beta chain. The sample originates from a study of blood T cell repertoires in COVID-19. Study details: Samples representing acute and convalescent COVID-19 were sourced from the United States, Italy and Spain.

This CDR3 is 14 amino acids long. Trimming removed 5 bases from V and 5 bases from J, with 16 bases in between. Per the germline V gene, CDR1 is MDHEN and CDR2 is SYDVKM. Only in-frame clones appear in the TCRdb table, and some are missing; sequencing was by immunoSEQ multiplex PCR. The table lists 200,000 to 250,000 clones, around four fifths of them singletons, with approximately 20% in the top ten. The sample taken for sequencing was peripheral blood. The clonotype was recovered from a man aged 25 to 45 with active or convalescent COVID-19. V is TRBV28 and J is TRBJ2-7, with D possibly being TRBD2 (5 bases). The CDR3 bases are TGTGCCAGCAGTGTGGAGGCGGGCAAAAACGAGCAGTACTTC. Translation: CASSVEAGKNEQYF.